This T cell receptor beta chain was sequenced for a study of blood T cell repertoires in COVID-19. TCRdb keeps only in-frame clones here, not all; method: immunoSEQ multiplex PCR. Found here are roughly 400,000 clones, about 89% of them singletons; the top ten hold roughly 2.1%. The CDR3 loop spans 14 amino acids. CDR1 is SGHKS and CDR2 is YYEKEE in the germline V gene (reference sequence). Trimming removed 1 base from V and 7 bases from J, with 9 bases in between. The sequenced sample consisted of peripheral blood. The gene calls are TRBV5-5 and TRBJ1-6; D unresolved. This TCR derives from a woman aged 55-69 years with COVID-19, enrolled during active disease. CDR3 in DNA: TGTGCCAGCAGCTTGATTCGCGAGAATTCACCCCTCCACTTT. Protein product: CASSLIRENSPLHF. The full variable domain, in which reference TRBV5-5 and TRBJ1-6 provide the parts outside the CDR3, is DAGVTQSPTHLIKTRGQQVTLRCSPISGHKSVSWYQQVLGQGPQFIFQYYEKEERGRGNFPDRFSARQFPNYSSELNVNALLLGDSALYLCASSLIRENSPLHFGNGTRLTVT.